Sequencing of this T cell receptor beta chain was carried out in a study of cytomegalovirus exposure and HLA in healthy donors. Whole-study context: The 110 million or so unique TCR beta sequences, from some 170 million T cells, were found by an earlier analysis. When roughly 420 donors were genotyped, roughly 80% of them were found to fall in the Caucasian-associated ancestry cluster.

On this clone itself: Its antigen is currently unknown.

Use of 60 Vbeta and 13 Jbeta primers characterized the PCR. This table comes from immunoSEQ multiplex PCR, and its TCRdb copy is limited to in-frame clones, with some not included. In the table there are about 180,000 clones, over 70% of which are singletons. This CDR3 region has 14 residues. Germline CDR1 and CDR2: MNHEY and SMNVEV (reference sequence). With 5 bases clipped from V and 4 bases from J, the junction kept 4 bases outside the gene matches. Notes on the study in general: The study designated fewer than 200 TCR beta chains cytomegalovirus-associated.

The chain links TRBV27 to TRBJ2-7, with 11 bases aligning to TRBD1. The TCR was taken from a man in his forties in good health and CMV-seronegative. Sequenced material: PBMCs. This CDR3 reads CASSPRDRGYEQYF. The DNA for the CDR3 is TGTGCCAGCAGTCCGAGGGACAGGGGGTACGAGCAGTACTTC.